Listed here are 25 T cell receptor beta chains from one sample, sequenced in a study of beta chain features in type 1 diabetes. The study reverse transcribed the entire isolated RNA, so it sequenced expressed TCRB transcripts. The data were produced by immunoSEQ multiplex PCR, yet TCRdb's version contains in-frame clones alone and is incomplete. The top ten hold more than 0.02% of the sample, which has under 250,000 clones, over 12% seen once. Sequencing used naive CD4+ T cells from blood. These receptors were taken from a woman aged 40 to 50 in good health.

The CDR3 region has the DNA TGTGCCAGCAGCTTAGCGGGGACAGGGGGCGTTTCGGGCTACGAGCAGTACTTC. It codes for CASSLAGTGGVSGYEQYF. The chain has TRBV7-8 and TRBJ2-7, with 12 nucleotides matching TRBD1. Germline-derived CDR1 and CDR2 are SGHVS and FQNEAQ. J was trimmed by 3 bases and V by 0 bases; bases with no gene match: 9. The CDR3 is 18 residues long.

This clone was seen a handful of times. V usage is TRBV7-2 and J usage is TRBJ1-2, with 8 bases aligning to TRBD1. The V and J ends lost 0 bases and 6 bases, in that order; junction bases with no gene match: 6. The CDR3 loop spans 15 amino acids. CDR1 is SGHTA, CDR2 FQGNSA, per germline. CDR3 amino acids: CASSLARTGRDGYTF. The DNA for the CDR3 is TGTGCCAGCAGCTTAGCGAGGACAGGGAGGGATGGCTACACCTTC.

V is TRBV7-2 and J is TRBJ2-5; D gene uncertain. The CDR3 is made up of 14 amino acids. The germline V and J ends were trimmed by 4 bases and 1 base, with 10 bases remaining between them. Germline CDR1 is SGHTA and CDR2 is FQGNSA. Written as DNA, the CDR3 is TGTGCCAGCAGCTCCCGTAGTTCCCAAGAGACCCAGTACTTC. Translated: CASSSRSSQETQYF.

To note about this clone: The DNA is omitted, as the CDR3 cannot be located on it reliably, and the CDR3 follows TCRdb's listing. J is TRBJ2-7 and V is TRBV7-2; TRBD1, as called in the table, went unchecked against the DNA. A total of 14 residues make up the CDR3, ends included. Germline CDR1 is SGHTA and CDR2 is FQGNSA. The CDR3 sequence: CASSRFGPGNEQYF.

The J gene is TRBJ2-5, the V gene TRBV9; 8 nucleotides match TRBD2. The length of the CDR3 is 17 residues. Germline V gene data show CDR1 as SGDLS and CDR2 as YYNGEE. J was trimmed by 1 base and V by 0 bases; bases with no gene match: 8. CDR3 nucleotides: TGTGCCAGCAGCGTAGATCCTAGCGGGTCAATCCAAGAGACCCAGTACTTC. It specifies CASSVDPSGSIQETQYF.

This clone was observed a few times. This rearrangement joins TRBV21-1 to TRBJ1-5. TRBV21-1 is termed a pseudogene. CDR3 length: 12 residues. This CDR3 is CASIGGSQPQHF. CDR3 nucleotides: TGTGCCAGCATCGGGGGGTCGCAGCCCCAGCATTTT.

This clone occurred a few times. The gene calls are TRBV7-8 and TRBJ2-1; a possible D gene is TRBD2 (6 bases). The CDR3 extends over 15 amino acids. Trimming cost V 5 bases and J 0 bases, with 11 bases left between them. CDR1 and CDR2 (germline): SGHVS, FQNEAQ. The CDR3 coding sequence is TGTGCCAGCAGCCTGGCGGGGAGCTCCTACAATGAGCAGTTCTTC. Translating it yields CASSLAGSSYNEQFF.

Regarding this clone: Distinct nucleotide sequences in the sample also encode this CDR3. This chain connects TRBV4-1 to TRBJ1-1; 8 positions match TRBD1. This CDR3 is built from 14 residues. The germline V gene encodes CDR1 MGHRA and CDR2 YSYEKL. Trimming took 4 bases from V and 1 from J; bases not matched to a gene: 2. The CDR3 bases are TGCGCCAGCAGCCCCGGGACAGGGAACACTGAAGCTTTCTTT. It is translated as CASSPGTGNTEAFF.

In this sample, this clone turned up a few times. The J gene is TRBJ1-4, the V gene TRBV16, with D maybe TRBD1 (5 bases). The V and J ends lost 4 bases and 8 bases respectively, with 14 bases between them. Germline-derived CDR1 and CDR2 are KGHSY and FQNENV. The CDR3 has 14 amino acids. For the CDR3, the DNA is TGTGCCAGCAGCCTCTATGGCGGGGCGGAAAAACTGTTTTTT. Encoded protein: CASSLYGGAEKLFF.

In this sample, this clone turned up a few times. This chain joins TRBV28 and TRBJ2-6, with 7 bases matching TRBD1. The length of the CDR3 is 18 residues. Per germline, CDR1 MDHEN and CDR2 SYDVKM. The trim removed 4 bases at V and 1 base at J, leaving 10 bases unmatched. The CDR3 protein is CASSYNIKQGSGANVLTF. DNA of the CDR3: TGTGCCAGCAGTTACAATATTAAACAGGGGTCTGGGGCCAACGTCCTGACTTTC.

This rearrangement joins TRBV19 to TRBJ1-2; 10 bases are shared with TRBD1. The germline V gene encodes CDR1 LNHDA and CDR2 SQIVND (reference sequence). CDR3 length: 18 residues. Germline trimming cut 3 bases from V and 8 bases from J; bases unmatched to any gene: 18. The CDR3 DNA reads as TGTGCCAGTAGTATGTCGATTAGCTCCGGACAGGGGGGACGAGGCTACACCTTC. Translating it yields CASSMSISSGQGGRGYTF.

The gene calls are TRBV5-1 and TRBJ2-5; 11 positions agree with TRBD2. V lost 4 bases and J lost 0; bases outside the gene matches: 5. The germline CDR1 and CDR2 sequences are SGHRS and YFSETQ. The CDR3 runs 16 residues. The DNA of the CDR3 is TGCGCCAGCAGCGGCACTAGCGGGGGATACCAAGAGACCCAGTACTTC. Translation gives CASSGTSGGYQETQYF.

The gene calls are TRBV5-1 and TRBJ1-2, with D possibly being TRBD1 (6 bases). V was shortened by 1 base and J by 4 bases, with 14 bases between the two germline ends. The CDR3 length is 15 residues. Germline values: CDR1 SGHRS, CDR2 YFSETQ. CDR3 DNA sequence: TGCGCCAGCAGCTTGTCCAGGGGCGGAACCTATGGCTACACCTTC. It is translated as CASSLSRGGTYGYTF. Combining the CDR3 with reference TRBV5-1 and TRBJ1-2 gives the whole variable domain KAGVTQTPRYLIKTRGQQVTLSCSPISGHRSVSWYQQTPGQGLQFLFEYFSETQRNKGNFPGRFSGRQFSNSRSEMNVSTLELGDSALYLCASSLSRGGTYGYTFGSGTRLTVV.

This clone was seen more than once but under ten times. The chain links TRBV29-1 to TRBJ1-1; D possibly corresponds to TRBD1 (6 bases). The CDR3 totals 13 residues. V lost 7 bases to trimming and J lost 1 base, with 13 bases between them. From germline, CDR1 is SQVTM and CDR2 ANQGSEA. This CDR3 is CSGRTVQNTEAFF. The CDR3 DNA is TGCAGCGGCCGGACAGTTCAGAACACTGAAGCTTTCTTT.

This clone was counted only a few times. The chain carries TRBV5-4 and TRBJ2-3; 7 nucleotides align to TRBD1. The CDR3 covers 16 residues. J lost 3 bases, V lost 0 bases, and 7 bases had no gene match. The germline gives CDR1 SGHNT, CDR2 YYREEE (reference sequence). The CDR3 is CASSLGGQVGTDTQYF. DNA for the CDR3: TGTGCCAGCAGCTTGGGAGGACAGGTCGGGACAGATACGCAGTATTTT.

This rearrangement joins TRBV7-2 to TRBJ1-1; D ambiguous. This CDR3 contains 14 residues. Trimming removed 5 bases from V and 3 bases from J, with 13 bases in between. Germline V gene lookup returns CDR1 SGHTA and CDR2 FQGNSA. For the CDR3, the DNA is TGTGCCAGCAGCCCCTCCGGGATCCACACTGAAGCTTTCTTT. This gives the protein CASSPSGIHTEAFF.

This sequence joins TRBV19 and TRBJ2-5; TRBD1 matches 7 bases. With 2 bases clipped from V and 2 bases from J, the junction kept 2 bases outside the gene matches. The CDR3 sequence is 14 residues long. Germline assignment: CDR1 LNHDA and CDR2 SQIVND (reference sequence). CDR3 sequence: CASSITGQQETQYF. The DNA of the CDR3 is TGTGCCAGTAGTATAACGGGACAGCAAGAGACCCAGTACTTC.

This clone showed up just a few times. CDR3 loop: CASSVDPPGGAKETQYF. The CDR3 region has the DNA TGTGCCAGCAGCGTAGACCCTCCCGGGGGGGCAAAAGAGACCCAGTACTTC. V usage is TRBV9 and J usage is TRBJ2-5; 8 bases are a match to TRBD2. The length of the CDR3 is 17 residues. CDR1 is SGDLS, CDR2 YYNGEE, per germline. J was trimmed by 3 bases and V by 0 bases; bases with no gene match: 10.

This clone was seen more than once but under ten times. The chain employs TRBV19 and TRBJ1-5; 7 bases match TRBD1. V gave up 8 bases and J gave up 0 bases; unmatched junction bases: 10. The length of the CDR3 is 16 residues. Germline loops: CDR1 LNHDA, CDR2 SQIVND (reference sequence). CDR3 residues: CASDKGAAYSNQPQHF. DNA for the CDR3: TGTGCCAGTGACAAGGGGGCAGCCTATAGCAATCAGCCCCAGCATTTT. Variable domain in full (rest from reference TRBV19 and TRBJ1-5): DGGITQSPKYLFRKEGQNVTLSCEQNLNHDAMYWYRQDPGQGLRLIYYSQIVNDFQKGDIAEGYSVSREKKESFPLTVTSAQKNPTAFYLCASDKGAAYSNQPQHFGDGTRLSIL.

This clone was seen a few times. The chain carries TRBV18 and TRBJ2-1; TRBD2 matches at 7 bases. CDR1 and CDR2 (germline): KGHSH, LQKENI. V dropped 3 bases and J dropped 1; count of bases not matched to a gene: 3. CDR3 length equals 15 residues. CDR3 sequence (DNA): TGTGCCAGCTCACCCAGGGAGGGATCCTACAATGAGCAGTTCTTC. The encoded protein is CASSPREGSYNEQFF.

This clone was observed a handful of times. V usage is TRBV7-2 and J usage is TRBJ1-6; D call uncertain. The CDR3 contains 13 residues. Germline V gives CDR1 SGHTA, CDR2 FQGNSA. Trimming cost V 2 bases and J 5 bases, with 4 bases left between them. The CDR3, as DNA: TGTGCCAGCAGCTTACAAAATAATTCACCCCTCCACTTT. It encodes CASSLQNNSPLHF.

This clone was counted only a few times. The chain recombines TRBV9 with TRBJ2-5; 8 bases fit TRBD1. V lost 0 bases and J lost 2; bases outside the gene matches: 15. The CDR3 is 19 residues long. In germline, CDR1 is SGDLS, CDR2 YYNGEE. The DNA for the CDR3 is TGTGCCAGCAGCGTAGATAACAGGGGGTCCCCCATCAGTCAAGAGACCCAGTACTTC. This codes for CASSVDNRGSPISQETQYF.

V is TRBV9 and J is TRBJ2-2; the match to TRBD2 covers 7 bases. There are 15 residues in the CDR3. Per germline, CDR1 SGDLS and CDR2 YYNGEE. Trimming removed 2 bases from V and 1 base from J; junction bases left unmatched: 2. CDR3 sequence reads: CASSVRGGNTGELFF. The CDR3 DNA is TGTGCCAGCAGCGTCCGCGGGGGGAACACCGGGGAGCTGTTTTTT.

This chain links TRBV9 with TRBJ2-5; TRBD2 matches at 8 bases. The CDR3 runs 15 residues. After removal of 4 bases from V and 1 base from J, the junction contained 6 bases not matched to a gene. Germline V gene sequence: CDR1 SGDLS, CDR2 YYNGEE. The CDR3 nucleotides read TGTGCCAGCAGCCTCCGACTAGCGCCCCAAGAGACCCAGTACTTC. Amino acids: CASSLRLAPQETQYF.

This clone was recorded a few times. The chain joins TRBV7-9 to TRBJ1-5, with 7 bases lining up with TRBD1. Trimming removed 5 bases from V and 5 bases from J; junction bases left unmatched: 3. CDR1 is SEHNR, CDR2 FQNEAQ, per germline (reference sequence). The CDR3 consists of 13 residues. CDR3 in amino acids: CASSPGQYQPQHF. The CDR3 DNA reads TGTGCCAGCAGCCCGGGACAGTATCAGCCCCAGCATTTT.